This T cell receptor beta chain appears in the sequencing data of a study of T cells in Graves' hyperthyroidism and ophthalmopathy. Authors of the study amplified TCR beta CDR3 regions from RNA transcripts. HTBI primers were used for first-round RT-PCR of the TCR CDR3. From the multiplex PCR reads, TCRdb called clonotypes with MiXCR, one entry per CDR3 protein. In the table there are 250,000 to 300,000 distinct CDR3 sequences, 15% to 20% of which are singletons. V lost 7 bases, J lost 6 bases, and 13 bases stayed unmatched. Germline lookup yields CDR1 MNHEY and CDR2 SMNVEV (reference sequence). The CDR3 has 15 residues. This clonotype came up many times.

Sequencing input: blood. The clonotype comes from a man aged 50-59 years with Graves' ophthalmopathy. The V gene is TRBV27, the J gene TRBJ1-1, with 8 bases matching TRBD1. As DNA, the CDR3 is TGTGCCAGCACCCCAAGGGCAGGGGGCTCGGCTGAAGCTTTCTTT. Translated, it gives CASTPRAGGSAEAFF.